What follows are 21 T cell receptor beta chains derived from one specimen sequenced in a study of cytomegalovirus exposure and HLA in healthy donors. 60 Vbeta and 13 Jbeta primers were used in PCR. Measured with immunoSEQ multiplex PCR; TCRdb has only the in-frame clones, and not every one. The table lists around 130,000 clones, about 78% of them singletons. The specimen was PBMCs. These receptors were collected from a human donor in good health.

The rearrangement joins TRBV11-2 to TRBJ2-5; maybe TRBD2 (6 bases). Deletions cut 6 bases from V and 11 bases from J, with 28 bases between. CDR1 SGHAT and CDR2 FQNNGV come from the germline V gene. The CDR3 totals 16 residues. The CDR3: CASRATTDAPNREQYF. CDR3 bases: TGTGCCAGCAGAGCAACTACGGACGCCCCAAATCGGGAGCAGTACTTC.

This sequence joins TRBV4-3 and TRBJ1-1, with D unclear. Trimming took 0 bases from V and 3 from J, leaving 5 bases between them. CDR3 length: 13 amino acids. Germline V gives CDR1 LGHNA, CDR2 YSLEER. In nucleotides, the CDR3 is TGCGCCAGCAGCCAAGACCATCACACTGAAGCTTTCTTT. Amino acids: CASSQDHHTEAFF.

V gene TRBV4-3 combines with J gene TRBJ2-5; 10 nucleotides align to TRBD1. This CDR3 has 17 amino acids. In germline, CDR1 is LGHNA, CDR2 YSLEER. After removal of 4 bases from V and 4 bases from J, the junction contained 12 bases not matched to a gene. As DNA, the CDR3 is TGCGCCAGCAGCCGAAGGTTGGGACAGGGGATTGGAGAGACCCAGTACTTC. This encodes CASSRRLGQGIGETQYF.

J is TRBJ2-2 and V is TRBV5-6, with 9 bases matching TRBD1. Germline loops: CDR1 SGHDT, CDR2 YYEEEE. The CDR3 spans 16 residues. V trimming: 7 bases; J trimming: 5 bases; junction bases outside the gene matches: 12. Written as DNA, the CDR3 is TGTGCCAGCGCCAGATCAGGACAGGGGACTACCGGGGAGCTGTTTTTT. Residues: CASARSGQGTTGELFF. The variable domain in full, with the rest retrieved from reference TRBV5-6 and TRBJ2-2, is DAGVTQSPTHLIKTRGQQVTLRCSPKSGHDTVSWYQQALGQGPQFIFQYYEEEERQRGNFPDRFSGHQFPNYSSELNVNALLLGDSALYLCASARSGQGTTGELFFGEGSRLTVL.

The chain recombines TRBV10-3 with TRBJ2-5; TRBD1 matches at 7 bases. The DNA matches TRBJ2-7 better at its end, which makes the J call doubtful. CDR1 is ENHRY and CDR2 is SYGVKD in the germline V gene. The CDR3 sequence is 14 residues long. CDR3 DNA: TGTGCCATCAGTGGCCTGGGACAGTCCTACGAGCAGTACTTC. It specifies CAISGLGQSYEQYF.

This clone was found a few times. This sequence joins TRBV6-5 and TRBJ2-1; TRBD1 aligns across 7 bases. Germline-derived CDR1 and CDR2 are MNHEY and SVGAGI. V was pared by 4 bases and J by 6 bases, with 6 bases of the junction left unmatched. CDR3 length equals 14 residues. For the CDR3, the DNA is TGTGCCAGCAGTTGGACAGGATTAAGCAATGAGCAGTTCTTC. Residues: CASSWTGLSNEQFF.

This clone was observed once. The CDR3, as DNA: TGCGCCAGCAGCCAAGGAGGGGACAGACTAAACAATGAGCAGTTCTTC. Protein product: CASSQGGDRLNNEQFF. The chain uses TRBV4-1 and TRBJ2-1, with 7 bases lining up with TRBD1. The length of the CDR3 is 16 residues. The ends lost 1 base at V and 5 bases at J; junction bases unmatched: 8. CDR1 is MGHRA and CDR2 is YSYEKL in the germline V gene.

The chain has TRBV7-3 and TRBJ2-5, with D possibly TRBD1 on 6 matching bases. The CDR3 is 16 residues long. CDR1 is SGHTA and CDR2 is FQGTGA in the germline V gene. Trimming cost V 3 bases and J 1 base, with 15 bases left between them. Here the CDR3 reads CASSFSTGLGQETQYF. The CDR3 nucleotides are TGTGCCAGCAGCTTTAGCACAGGGTTGGGCCAAGAGACCCAGTACTTC.

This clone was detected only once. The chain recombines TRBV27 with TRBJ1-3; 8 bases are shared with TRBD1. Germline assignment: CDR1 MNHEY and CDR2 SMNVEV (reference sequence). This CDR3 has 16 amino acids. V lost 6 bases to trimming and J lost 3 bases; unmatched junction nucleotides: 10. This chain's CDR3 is CASRLTGQGYGNTIYF. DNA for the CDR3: TGTGCCAGCAGACTTACCGGACAGGGATATGGAAACACCATATATTTT.

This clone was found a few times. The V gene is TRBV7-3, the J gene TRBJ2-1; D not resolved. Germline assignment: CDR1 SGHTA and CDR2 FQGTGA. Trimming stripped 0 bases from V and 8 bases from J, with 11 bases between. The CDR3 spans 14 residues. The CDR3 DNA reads TGTGCCAGCAGCTTAACCCCTAGGAGCGATGAGCAGTTCTTC. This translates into CASSLTPRSDEQFF.

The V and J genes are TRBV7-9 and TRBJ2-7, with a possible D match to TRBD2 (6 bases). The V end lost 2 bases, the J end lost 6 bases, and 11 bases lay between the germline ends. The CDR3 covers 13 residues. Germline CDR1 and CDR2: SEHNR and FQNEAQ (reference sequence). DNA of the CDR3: TGTGCCAGCAGCTTATATACCGGGGGCGAGCAGTACTTC. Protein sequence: CASSLYTGGEQYF.

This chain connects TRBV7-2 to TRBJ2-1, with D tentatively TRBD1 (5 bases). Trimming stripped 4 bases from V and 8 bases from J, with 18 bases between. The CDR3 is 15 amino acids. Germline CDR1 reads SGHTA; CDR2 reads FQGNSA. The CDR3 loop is CASSSMWGSGDEQFF. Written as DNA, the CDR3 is TGTGCCAGCAGCTCGATGTGGGGCTCTGGGGATGAGCAGTTCTTC.

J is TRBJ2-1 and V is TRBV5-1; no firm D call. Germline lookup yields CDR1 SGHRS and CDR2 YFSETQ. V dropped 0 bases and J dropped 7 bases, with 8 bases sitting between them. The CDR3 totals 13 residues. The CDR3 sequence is CASSLGQINEQFF. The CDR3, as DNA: TGCGCCAGCAGCTTGGGCCAGATTAATGAGCAGTTCTTC.

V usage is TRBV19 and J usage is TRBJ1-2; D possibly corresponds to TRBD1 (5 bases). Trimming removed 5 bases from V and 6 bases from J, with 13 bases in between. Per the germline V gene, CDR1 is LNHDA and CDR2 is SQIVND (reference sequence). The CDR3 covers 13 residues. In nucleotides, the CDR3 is TGTGCCAGTAGTCCGGCAGGAGGGGATGGCTACACCTTC. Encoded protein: CASSPAGGDGYTF.

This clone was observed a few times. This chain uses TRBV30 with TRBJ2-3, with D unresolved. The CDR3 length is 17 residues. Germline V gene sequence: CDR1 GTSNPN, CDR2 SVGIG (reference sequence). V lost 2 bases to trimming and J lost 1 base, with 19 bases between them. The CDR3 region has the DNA TGTGCCTGGAGTTTCGGTGGGCTCGCCTCGGGCACAGATACGCAGTATTTT. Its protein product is CAWSFGGLASGTDTQYF. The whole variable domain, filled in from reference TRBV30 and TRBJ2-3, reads SQTIHQWPATLVQPVGSPLSLECTVEGTSNPNLYWYRQAAGRGLQLLFYSVGIGQISSEVPQNLSASRPQDRQFILSSKKLLLSDSGFYLCAWSFGGLASGTDTQYFGPGTRLTVL.

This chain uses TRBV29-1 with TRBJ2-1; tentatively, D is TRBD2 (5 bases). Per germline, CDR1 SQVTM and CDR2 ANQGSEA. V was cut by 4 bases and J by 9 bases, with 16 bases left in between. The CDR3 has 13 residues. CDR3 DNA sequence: TGCAGCGTTGTGCGGGTCTTAGGAGGTGAGCAGTTCTTC. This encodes CSVVRVLGGEQFF.

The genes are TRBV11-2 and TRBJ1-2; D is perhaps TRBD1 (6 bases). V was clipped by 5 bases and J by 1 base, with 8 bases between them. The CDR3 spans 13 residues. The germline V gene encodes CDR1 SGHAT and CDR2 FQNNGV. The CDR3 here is CASSQDSNYGYTF. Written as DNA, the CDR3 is TGTGCCAGCAGCCAGGACAGTAACTATGGCTACACCTTC.

This CDR3 reads CASSLVRNEQFF. The CDR3 coding sequence is TGTGCCAGCAGCTTAGTCCGGAATGAGCAGTTCTTC. This rearrangement joins TRBV11-1 to TRBJ2-1, with D unresolved. The CDR3 is 12 amino acids. CDR1 is SGHAT, CDR2 FQDESV, per germline (reference sequence). Trimming removed 1 base at V and 7 bases at J, with 5 bases between.

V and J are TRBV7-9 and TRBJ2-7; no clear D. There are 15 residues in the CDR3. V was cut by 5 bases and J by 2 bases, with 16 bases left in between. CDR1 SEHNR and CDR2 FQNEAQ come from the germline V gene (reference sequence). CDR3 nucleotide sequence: TGTGCCAGCAGCGATCCCCTTAGTAGAACCTACGAGCAGTACTTC. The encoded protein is CASSDPLSRTYEQYF.

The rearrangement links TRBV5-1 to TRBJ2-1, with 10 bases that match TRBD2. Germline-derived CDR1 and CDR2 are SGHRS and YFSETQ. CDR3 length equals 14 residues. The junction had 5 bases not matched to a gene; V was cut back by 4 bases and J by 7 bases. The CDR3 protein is CASSRGTSVNEQFF. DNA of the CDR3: TGCGCCAGCAGCCGCGGGACTAGCGTTAATGAGCAGTTCTTC.

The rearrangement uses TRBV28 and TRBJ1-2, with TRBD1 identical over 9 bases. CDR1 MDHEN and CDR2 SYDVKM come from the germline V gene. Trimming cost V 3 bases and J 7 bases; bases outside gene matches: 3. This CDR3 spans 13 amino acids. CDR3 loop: CASSLDRGAGYTF. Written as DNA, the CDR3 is TGTGCCAGCAGTTTGGACAGGGGTGCTGGCTACACCTTC.